A selection of T cell receptor beta chains follows, all from one sample in a study of cytomegalovirus exposure and HLA in healthy donors. Sequencing was performed with immunoSEQ multiplex PCR; in TCRdb, only in-frame clones are kept and a portion is missing. The sample totals about 200,000 clones. The sample was PBMCs. The receptors were sampled from a boy between 10 and 17 years old in good health and CMV-seronegative. The CDR3 runs from the conserved cysteine through the conserved F or W. A D gene is named only where the DNA matches it firmly.

V gene	J gene	D gene	CDR3 DNA	CDR3 protein
TRBV5-6	TRBJ2-7	TRBD1	TGTGCCAGCAGCTTGGCCGGGGCAGGGGGACGATACGAGCAGTACTTC	CASSLAGAGGRYEQYF
TRBV4-1	TRBJ2-3	TRBD2	TGCGCCAGCAGCCTTACTAGCGGGACAGATACGCAGTATTTT	CASSLTSGTDTQYF
TRBV7-3	TRBJ2-1	TRBD2	TGTGCCAGCAGCTTACTAGCGGACCTTGAGCAGTTCTTC	CASSLLADLEQFF
TRBV7-2	TRBJ1-4	.	TGTGCCAGCAGCACGTCGCCGCAGGGTTATGAAAAACTGTTTTTT	CASSTSPQGYEKLFF
TRBV18	TRBJ1-1	.	TGTGCCAGCTCACCCCGTGGGGATCGGGGCACTGAAGCTTTCTTT	CASSPRGDRGTEAFF
TRBV6-5	TRBJ1-2	TRBD1	TGTGCCAGCGCAAGGGCACAGGGGAGTTATGGCTACACCTTC	CASARAQGSYGYTF
TRBV6-5	TRBJ2-7	TRBD1	TGTGCCAGCAGTGGGACAGGTAGATCCTACGAGCAGTACTTC	CASSGTGRSYEQYF
TRBV5-4	TRBJ2-2	TRBD2	TGTGCCAGCAGCTTGGAACTAGCGGGGAGAACCGGGGAGCTGTTTTTT	CASSLELAGRTGELFF
TRBV2	TRBJ2-3	.	TGTGCCAGCAGTGTCGCGACTAGCACAGATACGCAGTATTTT	CASSVATSTDTQYF
TRBV30	TRBJ1-1	.	TGTGCCTGGAGTAGCGGCAACACTGAAGCTTTCTTT	CAWSSGNTEAFF
TRBV6-1	TRBJ1-2	.	TGTGCCAGCTTACTTGCGGGGAGGAGCTATGGCTACACCTTC	CASLLAGRSYGYTF
TRBV13	TRBJ1-2	TRBD1	TGTGCCAGCAGCTTGGGACAGGGCGCGGGTGGCTACACCTTC	CASSLGQGAGGYTF
TRBV4-1	TRBJ2-1	TRBD2	TGCGCCAGCAGCCAAGTAGCCAGCGGGGGGGTTTATGAGCAGTTCTTC	CASSQVASGGVYEQFF
TRBV13	TRBJ1-2	.	TGTGCCAGCAGCTTAATAGCGGGGGGCGTACCCTATGGCTACACCTTC	CASSLIAGGVPYGYTF
TRBV7-8	TRBJ2-1	.	TGTGCCAGCAGCTTAGCGTTTTGGACAAGCTACAATGAGCAGTTCTTC	CASSLAFWTSYNEQFF
TRBV4-1	TRBJ1-6	.	TGCGCCAGCAGCCAAGTATCTTGGGAGGACCCAAATTCACCCCTCCACTTT	CASSQVSWEDPNSPLHF
TRBV9	TRBJ2-5	TRBD1	TGTGCCAGCAGCGGGGACAGGCAAGAGACCCAGTACTTC	CASSGDRQETQYF
TRBV5-1	TRBJ2-7	.	TGCGCCAGCAGCAACTCACGGGGGTCCTACGAGCAGTACTTC	CASSNSRGSYEQYF
TRBV5-1	TRBJ2-1	TRBD1	TGCGCCAGCAGTTCCGGGACAGGGGTCAATGAGCAGTTCTTC	CASSSGTGVNEQFF
TRBV6-6	TRBJ2-3	.	TGTGCCAGCAAGACAGTAAGCACAGATACGCAGTATTTT	CASKTVSTDTQYF
TRBV4-2	TRBJ2-1	TRBD2	TGTGCCAGCAGCCAAGATAGGAACCTAGCGGGGGTAATGGATGGAAATGAGCAGTTCTTC	CASSQDRNLAGVMDGNEQFF
TRBV28	TRBJ2-6	.	TGTGCCAGCAGGTTCGGACTGCGGCCCTCTGGGGCCAACGTCCTGACTTTC	CASRFGLRPSGANVLTF
TRBV9	TRBJ2-3	TRBD2	TGTGCCAGCAGCGCTAGCGGGGGGGGCACAGATACGCAGTATTTT	CASSASGGGTDTQYF
TRBV5-5	TRBJ1-5	.	TGTGCCAGCAGCTCCGACAGCACTATCAATCAGCCCCAGCATTTT	CASSSDSTINQPQHF
TRBV10-3	TRBJ1-6	.	TGTGCCATCAGTGAAGACATCTCCTATAATTCACCCCTCCACTTT	CAISEDISYNSPLHF
TRBV10-2	TRBJ2-7	TRBD2	TGCGCCAGCAGCCACCGACTAGCGGGGGTCTACGAGCAGTACTTC	CASSHRLAGVYEQYF
TRBV11-2	TRBJ1-1	.	TGTGCCAGCACCCAAGCGGACAGGAACACTGAAGCTTTCTTT	CASTQADRNTEAFF
TRBV5-1	TRBJ2-2	TRBD1	TGCGCCAGCAACTGGGGTGCTGACGGGACAGGGGGTACCGGGGAGCTGTTTTTT	CASNWGADGTGGTGELFF
TRBV28	TRBJ2-7	TRBD1	TGTGCCAGCAGCTCTCGGGGACAGGGGGCCGGCGAGCAGTACTTC	CASSSRGQGAGEQYF